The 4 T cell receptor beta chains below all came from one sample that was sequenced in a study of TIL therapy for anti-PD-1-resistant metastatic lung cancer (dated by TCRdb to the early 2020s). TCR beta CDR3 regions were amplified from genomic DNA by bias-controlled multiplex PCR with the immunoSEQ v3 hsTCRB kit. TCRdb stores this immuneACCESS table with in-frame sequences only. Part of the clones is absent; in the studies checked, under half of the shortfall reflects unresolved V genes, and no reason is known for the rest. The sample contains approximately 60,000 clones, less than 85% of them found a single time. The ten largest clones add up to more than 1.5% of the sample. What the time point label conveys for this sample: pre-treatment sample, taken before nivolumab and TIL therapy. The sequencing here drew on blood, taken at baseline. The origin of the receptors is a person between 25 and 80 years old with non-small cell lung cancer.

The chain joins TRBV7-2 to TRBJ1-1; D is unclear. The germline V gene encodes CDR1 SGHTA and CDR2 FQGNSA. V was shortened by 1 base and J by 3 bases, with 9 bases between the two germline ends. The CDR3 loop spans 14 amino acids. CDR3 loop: CASSLGGRDTEAFF. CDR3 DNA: TGTGCCAGCAGCTTAGGAGGGCGGGACACTGAAGCTTTCTTT.

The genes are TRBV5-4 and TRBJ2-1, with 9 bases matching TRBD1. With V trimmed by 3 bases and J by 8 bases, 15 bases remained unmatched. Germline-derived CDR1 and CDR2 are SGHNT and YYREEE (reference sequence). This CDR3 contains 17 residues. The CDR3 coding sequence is TGTGCCAGCAGCTCCGGGGGAGTATTGGACAGGGGAGATGAGCAGTTCTTC. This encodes CASSSGGVLDRGDEQFF.

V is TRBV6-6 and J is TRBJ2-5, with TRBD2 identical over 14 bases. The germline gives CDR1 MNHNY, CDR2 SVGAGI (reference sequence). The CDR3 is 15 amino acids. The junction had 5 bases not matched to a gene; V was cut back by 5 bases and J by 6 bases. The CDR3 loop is CASSGTSGSDQTQYF. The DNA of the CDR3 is TGTGCCAGCAGTGGGACTAGCGGGAGCGACCAGACCCAGTACTTC.

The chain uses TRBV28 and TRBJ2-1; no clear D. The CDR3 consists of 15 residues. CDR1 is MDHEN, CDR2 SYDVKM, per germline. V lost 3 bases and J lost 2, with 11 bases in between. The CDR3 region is CASSFISTPYNEQFF. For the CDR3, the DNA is TGTGCCAGCAGTTTTATAAGCACCCCCTACAATGAGCAGTTCTTC. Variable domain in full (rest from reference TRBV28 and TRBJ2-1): DVKVTQSSRYLVKRTGEKVFLECVQDMDHENMFWYRQDPGLGLRLIYFSYDVKMKEKGDIPEGYSVSREKKERFSLILESASTNQTSMYLCASSFISTPYNEQFFGPGTRLTVL.